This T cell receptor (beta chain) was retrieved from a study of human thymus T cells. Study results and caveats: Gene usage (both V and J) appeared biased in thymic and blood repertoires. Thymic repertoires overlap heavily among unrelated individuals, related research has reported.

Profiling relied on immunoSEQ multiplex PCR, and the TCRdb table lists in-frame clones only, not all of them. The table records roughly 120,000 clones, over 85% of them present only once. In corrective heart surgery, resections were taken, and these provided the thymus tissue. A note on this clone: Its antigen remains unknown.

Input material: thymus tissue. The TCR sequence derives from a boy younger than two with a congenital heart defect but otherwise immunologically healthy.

CDR3 bases: TGTGCCAGCCGCCTAGGGGACATCTCCTACGAGCAGTACTTC. Translation gives CASRLGDISYEQYF. The rearrangement joins TRBV5-6 to TRBJ2-7; weak D call: TRBD1 (6 bases). The CDR3 is 14 amino acids. CDR1 and CDR2 (germline): SGHDT, YYEEEE. Trimming removed 7 bases from V and 0 bases from J, with 14 bases in between.